These 8 T cell receptor beta chains share one sample of origin, sequenced in a study of shared clonotypes between healthy human individuals. Only in-frame clones appear in the TCRdb table, and some are missing; sequencing was by immunoSEQ multiplex PCR. This table holds a few million clones, approximately 96% found once. The sample comprised naive CD4+ T cells sorted from blood. Specified subset: CD45RA+ positively selected. These TCRs come from a man between 18 and 35 years old in good health.

The chain couples TRBV29-1 to TRBJ1-2; a possible D gene is TRBD1 (6 bases). The CDR3 is 14 amino acids. Trimming pared 3 bases from V and 7 bases from J, leaving 18 bases between. Germline lookup yields CDR1 SQVTM and CDR2 ANQGSEA. CDR3: CSVEGGQGRIGYTF. For the CDR3, the DNA is TGCAGCGTTGAGGGAGGGCAGGGGAGGATTGGCTACACCTTC.

The chain is built from TRBV11-2 and TRBJ1-5, with D hard to call. Looked up from germline, CDR1 is SGHAT and CDR2 is FQNNGV. The germline V and J ends were trimmed by 0 bases and 0 bases, with 6 bases remaining between them. The CDR3 extends over 15 amino acids. The CDR3 DNA is TGTGCCAGCAGCTTAGACGGCTATAGCAATCAGCCCCAGCATTTT. Protein product: CASSLDGYSNQPQHF.

This chain joins TRBV28 and TRBJ2-1, with D perhaps TRBD1 (6 bases). Trimming removed 3 bases from V and 0 bases from J, with 9 bases in between. The CDR3 has 15 residues. The germline V gene encodes CDR1 MDHEN and CDR2 SYDVKM. This CDR3 reads CASSLQGSSYNEQFF. The CDR3 coding sequence is TGTGCCAGCAGTTTGCAGGGGAGCTCCTACAATGAGCAGTTCTTC.

This chain links TRBV5-6 with TRBJ2-7; a weak D match, TRBD1 (6 bases). V lost 2 bases and J 3 bases, leaving 18 bases between the germline ends. From germline, CDR1 is SGHDT and CDR2 YYEEEE. The CDR3 has 16 residues. The CDR3 here is CASSFRGQLLRYEQYF. DNA of the CDR3: TGTGCCAGCAGCTTTCGCGGACAGCTCCTCCGCTACGAGCAGTACTTC.

The gene calls are TRBV6-6 and TRBJ1-6; D not certain. V lost 5 bases to trimming and J lost 2 bases, with 7 bases between them. Germline CDR1 MNHNY, CDR2 SVGAGI (reference sequence). The CDR3 totals 14 residues. The CDR3 sequence: CASSGVTYNSPLHF. CDR3 DNA: TGTGCCAGCAGTGGGGTCACCTATAATTCACCCCTCCACTTT.

This chain joins TRBV2 and TRBJ2-1; TRBD2 agrees at 13 bases. V gave up 7 bases and J gave up 7 bases; unmatched junction bases: 10. Germline CDR1 reads SNHLY; CDR2 reads FYNNEI. This CDR3 has 16 amino acids. The CDR3 spells CASTSWTSGGPNEQFF. In DNA, the CDR3 is TGTGCCAGCACTAGCTGGACTAGCGGGGGCCCTAATGAGCAGTTCTTC.

The rearrangement joins TRBV7-8 to TRBJ1-2; D is unresolved. The germline V and J ends were trimmed by 1 base and 5 bases, with 5 bases remaining between them. Germline V CDR1 and CDR2: SGHVS, FQNEAQ. This CDR3 is built from 12 residues. CDR3 nucleotide sequence: TGTGCCAGCAGCTTAGTGGAATATGGCTACACCTTC. Protein product: CASSLVEYGYTF.

The rearrangement joins TRBV14 to TRBJ2-2, with D possibly matching TRBD1 (6 bases). The CDR3 loop spans 16 amino acids. The germline gives CDR1 SGHDN, CDR2 FVKESK. Trimming took off 1 base at V and 7 bases at J, with 16 bases between the two ends. The CDR3 loop is CASSQATPRGSGELFF. In DNA form, the CDR3 reads TGTGCCAGCAGCCAAGCCACCCCCAGGGGAAGCGGGGAGCTGTTTTTT.